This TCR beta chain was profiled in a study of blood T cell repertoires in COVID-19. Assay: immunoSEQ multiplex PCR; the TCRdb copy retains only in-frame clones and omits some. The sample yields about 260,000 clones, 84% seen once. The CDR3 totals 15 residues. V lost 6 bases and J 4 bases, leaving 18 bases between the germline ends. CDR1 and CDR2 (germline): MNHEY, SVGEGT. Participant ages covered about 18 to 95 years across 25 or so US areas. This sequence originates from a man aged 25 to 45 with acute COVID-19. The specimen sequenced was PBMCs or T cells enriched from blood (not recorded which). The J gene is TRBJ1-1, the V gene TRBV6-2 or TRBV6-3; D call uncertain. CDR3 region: CASRYSGPKATEAFF. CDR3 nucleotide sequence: TGTGCCAGCAGGTACAGCGGTCCCAAGGCCACTGAAGCTTTCTTT.